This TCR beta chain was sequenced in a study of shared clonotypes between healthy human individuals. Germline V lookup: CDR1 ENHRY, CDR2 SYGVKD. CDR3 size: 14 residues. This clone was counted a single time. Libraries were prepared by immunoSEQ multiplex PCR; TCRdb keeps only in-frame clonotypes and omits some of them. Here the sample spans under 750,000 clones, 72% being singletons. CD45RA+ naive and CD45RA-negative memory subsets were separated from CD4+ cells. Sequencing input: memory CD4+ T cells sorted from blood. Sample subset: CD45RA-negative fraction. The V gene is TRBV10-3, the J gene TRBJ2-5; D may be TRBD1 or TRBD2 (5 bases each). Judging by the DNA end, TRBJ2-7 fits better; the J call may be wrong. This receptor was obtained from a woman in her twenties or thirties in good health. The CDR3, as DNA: TGTGCCATCAGTGATACAGGAGGTAGCTACGAGCAGTACTTC. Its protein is CAISDTGGSYEQYF.